Each of the 32 T cell receptor beta chains below was sequenced from the same sample in a study of blood T cell repertoires in COVID-19 (dated by TCRdb to the early 2020s). Libraries were constructed by the immunoSEQ multiplex PCR assay. This is the immuneACCESS table as TCRdb keeps it, with only in-frame sequences that have V and J called. A part of the clones is gone; compared with another copy, unresolved V genes explain less than half, and the rest is unexplained. This sample is represented by some 190,000 clones; 70% to 90% of them were singletons. The ten largest clones add up to over 2.5% of the sample. The sequenced sample consisted of peripheral blood. The receptors come from a man aged 55 to 70 with acute or convalescent COVID-19.

This chain connects TRBV2 to TRBJ2-3; the match to TRBD2 covers 7 bases. CDR1 and CDR2 from the germline V gene are SNHLY and FYNNEI. The J segment lost 5 bases and the V segment lost 6 bases, leaving 8 bases of the junction unmatched. The CDR3 runs 14 residues. The CDR3, as DNA: TGTGCCAGCAGAACCGGGACTAACCAAGATACGCAGTATTTT. This gives the protein CASRTGTNQDTQYF. Based on the CDR3 plus reference TRBV2 and TRBJ2-3, the full variable domain is EPEVTQTPSHQVTQMGQEVILRCVPISNHLYFYWYRQILGQKVEFLVSFYNNEISEKSEIFDDQFSVERPDGSNFTLKIRSTKLEDSAMYFCASRTGTNQDTQYFGPGTRLTVL.

This sequence joins TRBV6-5 and TRBJ1-4; D may be TRBD1 (5 bases). This CDR3 has 13 residues. Trimming removed 8 bases from V and 8 bases from J, with 15 bases in between. Germline V gene lookup returns CDR1 MNHEY and CDR2 SVGAGI. CDR3 nucleotide sequence: TGTGCCAGCGGGAGGGGTGTGAGGGAAAAACTGTTTTTT. Its protein is CASGRGVREKLFF.

This chain links TRBV6-6 with TRBJ1-6; 9 nucleotides align to TRBD1. CDR3 length: 15 residues. Germline CDR1 reads MNHNY; CDR2 reads SVGAGI (reference sequence). The V and J ends lost 7 bases and 9 bases, in that order; junction bases with no gene match: 10. The CDR3 here is CASNPQGALASPLHF. CDR3 in DNA: TGTGCCAGCAATCCACAGGGGGCTCTGGCTTCACCCCTCCACTTT.

The rearrangement links TRBV19 to TRBJ2-5; TRBD2 agrees at 11 bases. The V segment lost 5 bases and the J segment 3 bases; nucleotides outside the gene matches: 5. Germline-derived CDR1 and CDR2 are LNHDA and SQIVND (reference sequence). CDR3 length equals 15 residues. CDR3 sequence reads: CASSSLGLAEETQYF. The CDR3 nucleotides read TGTGCCAGTAGTTCTCTGGGACTAGCGGAAGAGACCCAGTACTTC.

The J gene is TRBJ1-3, the V gene TRBV29-1, with TRBD1 as a possible D gene (6 bases). Trimming pared 6 bases from V and 0 bases from J, leaving 12 bases between. The CDR3 length is 14 residues. CDR1 is SQVTM and CDR2 is ANQGSEA in the germline V gene. CDR3 DNA sequence: TGCAGCGTGGGAGGGGGACTCTCTGGAAACACCATATATTTT. This encodes CSVGGGLSGNTIYF. The whole variable domain, filled in from reference TRBV29-1 and TRBJ1-3, reads SAVISQKPSRDICQRGTSLTIQCQVDSQVTMMFWYRQQPGQSLTLIATANQGSEATYESGFVIDKFPISRPNLTFSTLTVSNMSPEDSSIYLCSVGGGLSGNTIYFGEGSWLTVV.

This chain uses TRBV3-1 (or the pseudogene TRBV3-2) with TRBJ2-7, with TRBD2 identical over 7 bases. Trimming took 1 base from V and 2 from J; bases not matched to a gene: 5. Germline V gives CDR1 LGHDT, CDR2 YNNKEL (reference sequence). This CDR3 region has 15 residues. The CDR3, as DNA: TGTGCCAGCAGCCAAGTGTATGCGGGGGCCTACGAGCAGTACTTC. It encodes CASSQVYAGAYEQYF.

The gene calls are TRBV7-8 and TRBJ2-5; 7 bases agree with TRBD2. CDR3 length: 15 residues. The V and J ends lost 0 bases and 5 bases, in that order; junction bases with no gene match: 6. CDR1 and CDR2 (germline): SGHVS, FQNEAQ. The CDR3 is CASSLARERHETQYF. The CDR3 bases are TGTGCCAGCAGCTTAGCGCGGGAGAGGCACGAGACCCAGTACTTC.

The chain joins TRBV28 to TRBJ1-3; 7 nucleotides match TRBD1. The germline CDR1 and CDR2 sequences are MDHEN and SYDVKM. The length of the CDR3 is 16 residues. V shed 5 bases, J shed 4 bases, and the junction held 11 bases outside the gene matches. The CDR3 nucleotides are TGTGCCAGCAGTCTGGAGACAGGGACGGAAGGAAACACCATATATTTT. Protein product: CASSLETGTEGNTIYF.

The chain couples TRBV9 to TRBJ2-2; D is unresolved. The V end lost 1 base, the J end lost 2 bases, and 12 bases lay between the germline ends. The CDR3 is 16 residues long. Germline V CDR1 and CDR2: SGDLS, YYNGEE. The CDR3 reads CASSVSSGGNTGELFF. CDR3 bases: TGTGCCAGCAGCGTATCGTCAGGTGGAAACACCGGGGAGCTGTTTTTT.

The chain has TRBV9 and TRBJ1-2; 7 bases are shared with TRBD1. The ends lost 4 bases at V and 2 bases at J; junction bases unmatched: 5. The CDR3 has 14 amino acids. CDR1 is SGDLS, CDR2 YYNGEE, per germline. The CDR3 region is CASSPARGNYGYTF. The CDR3 DNA is TGTGCCAGCAGCCCAGCCAGGGGGAACTATGGCTACACCTTC.

This sequence joins TRBV21-1 and TRBJ1-4; the table's TRBD1 call for D was not verified on the DNA. TRBV21-1 is termed a pseudogene. CDR3 size: 19 residues. CDR3 amino acids: CASRTGPAHPNPTNEKLFF. The CDR3 nucleotides read TGTGCCAGCAGAACAGGGCCTGCCCACCCAAACCCAACTAATGAAAAACTGTTTTTT.

The J gene is TRBJ2-3, the V gene TRBV4-1, with 8 positions matching TRBD2. With 5 bases clipped from V and 1 base from J, the junction kept 8 bases outside the gene matches. CDR3 length: 16 amino acids. Germline lookup yields CDR1 MGHRA and CDR2 YSYEKL. DNA of the CDR3: TGCGCCAGCAGCGCGGGGGGCGTCTGGGGCACAGATACGCAGTATTTT. As protein: CASSAGGVWGTDTQYF.

This clone was detected only once. The rearrangement links TRBV28 to TRBJ1-2; no clear D gene. Trimming cost V 5 bases and J 3 bases, with 10 bases left between them. This CDR3 region has 13 residues. Germline loops: CDR1 MDHEN, CDR2 SYDVKM. The CDR3 DNA reads as TGTGCCAGCAGTCCATCGCGGGACTATGGCTACACCTTC. Its translation is CASSPSRDYGYTF.

As regards this clone: The sample carries other DNA sequences with the same CDR3. The J gene is TRBJ1-1, the V gene TRBV7-8, with D hard to call. The germline V gene has CDR1 SGHVS and CDR2 FQNEAQ. The CDR3 totals 13 residues. V was cut by 2 bases and J by 4 bases, with 8 bases left in between. The CDR3 DNA sequence: TGTGCCAGCAGCTTACGGGATGGCACTGAAGCTTTCTTT. Residues: CASSLRDGTEAFF.

The chain uses TRBV28 and TRBJ2-5; D unclear. Germline values: CDR1 MDHEN, CDR2 SYDVKM. V was shortened by 5 bases and J by 1 base, with 17 bases between the two germline ends. CDR3 size: 16 residues. CDR3 sequence (DNA): TGTGCCAGCAGTAGCCCCCAGGAACAGTCCCAAGAGACCCAGTACTTC. Protein sequence: CASSSPQEQSQETQYF.

The CDR3 DNA follows: TGCGCCAGCAGCCAAACCCAACTAGCGCAACAAGAGACCCAGTACTTC. Residues: CASSQTQLAQQETQYF. The rearrangement links TRBV4-1 to TRBJ2-5, with 7 bases that match TRBD2. In germline, CDR1 is MGHRA, CDR2 YSYEKL. V was pared by 2 bases and J by 2 bases, with 8 bases of the junction left unmatched. There are 16 residues in the CDR3.

This rearrangement joins TRBV7-6 to TRBJ2-5; 9 nucleotides align to TRBD2. The CDR3 is 14 amino acids. CDR1 and CDR2 (germline): SGHVS, FNYEAQ. V shed 6 bases, J shed 5 bases, and the junction held 7 bases outside the gene matches. CDR3 region: CASSISGSPETQYF. The CDR3 nucleotides are TGTGCCAGCAGTATTAGCGGGAGCCCGGAGACCCAGTACTTC. Together with reference TRBV7-6 and TRBJ2-5, the CDR3 gives the full variable domain: GAGVSQSPRYKVTKRGQDVALRCDPISGHVSLYWYRQALGQGPEFLTYFNYEAQQDKSGLPNDRFSAERPEGSISTLTIQRTEQRDSAMYRCASSISGSPETQYFGPGTRLLVL.

This clone was seen a handful of times. This chain joins TRBV2 and TRBJ2-5, with 9 bases that match TRBD1. CDR3 length equals 15 residues. Germline V lookup: CDR1 SNHLY, CDR2 FYNNEI. The junction had 12 bases not matched to a gene; V was cut back by 6 bases and J by 7 bases. The CDR3 protein is CASRKGQGTRGTQYF. CDR3 bases: TGTGCCAGCAGGAAGGGACAGGGCACACGAGGGACCCAGTACTTC.

V gene TRBV19 combines with J gene TRBJ2-3; D is unresolved. The V gene's germline CDR1 is LNHDA and CDR2 SQIVND (reference sequence). The CDR3 is 15 amino acids. The germline V and J ends were trimmed by 1 base and 8 bases, with 16 bases remaining between them. CDR3 residues: CASSIGPTGGATQYF. The CDR3 nucleotides are TGTGCCAGTAGTATAGGACCAACCGGTGGAGCTACGCAGTATTTT.

The genes are TRBV7-3 and TRBJ2-5; D is unclear. The V end lost 2 bases, the J end lost 4 bases, and 14 bases lay between the germline ends. Germline assignment: CDR1 SGHTA and CDR2 FQGTGA. This CDR3 is 15 amino acids long. CDR3 protein: CASSLLPGRSETQYF. In nucleotides, the CDR3 is TGTGCCAGCAGCTTATTGCCAGGAAGGTCAGAGACCCAGTACTTC.

The chain is built from TRBV6-2 or TRBV6-3 and TRBJ2-5; 7 positions agree with TRBD1. The V gene end was trimmed by 2 bases and the J gene end by 2 bases; junction bases not matched to a gene: 8. Germline loops: CDR1 MNHEY, CDR2 SVGEGT. The length of the CDR3 is 16 residues. The CDR3 coding sequence is TGTGCCAGCAGTTACCGGACGACAGGGCCGCAAGAGACCCAGTACTTC. Protein: CASSYRTTGPQETQYF.

The chain is built from TRBV3-1 (or the pseudogene TRBV3-2) and TRBJ2-1; 8 nucleotides align to TRBD2. CDR3 length: 16 amino acids. Looked up from germline, CDR1 is LGHDT and CDR2 is YNNKEL (reference sequence). V lost 0 bases and J lost 10; bases outside the gene matches: 11. This chain's CDR3 is CASSQDGTRSTLEQFF. As DNA, the CDR3 is TGTGCCAGCAGCCAAGACGGGACTAGGTCCACGTTAGAGCAGTTCTTC.

The chain is built from TRBV3-1 (or the pseudogene TRBV3-2) and TRBJ1-4; TRBD1 is a possible D gene (6 bases). V lost 1 base and J 5 bases, leaving 11 bases between the germline ends. From germline, CDR1 is LGHDT and CDR2 YNNKEL (reference sequence). There are 15 residues in the CDR3. Here the CDR3 DNA reads TGTGCCAGCAGCCAAGGAACAGGGCCAAATGAAAAACTGTTTTTT. This sequence encodes CASSQGTGPNEKLFF.

This chain connects TRBV5-6 to TRBJ2-1, with 9 nucleotides matching TRBD2. V shed 4 bases, J shed 7 bases, and the junction held 9 bases outside the gene matches. The germline V gene has CDR1 SGHDT and CDR2 YYEEEE. The CDR3 has 15 amino acids. The CDR3 nucleotides read TGTGCCAGCAGCCACTTAGCGGGAGATAGGAATGAGCAGTTCTTC. Amino acid sequence: CASSHLAGDRNEQFF.

The chain joins TRBV18 to TRBJ1-3; D possibly corresponds to TRBD1 (5 bases). The CDR3 is made up of 17 amino acids. Germline loops: CDR1 KGHSH, CDR2 LQKENI. Trimming removed 5 bases at V and 0 bases at J, with 17 bases between. The CDR3 DNA reads TGTGCCAGCTCAGTTTCGGACACGTTGCGCTCTGGAAACACCATATATTTT. It specifies CASSVSDTLRSGNTIYF.

The J gene is TRBJ1-1, the V gene TRBV19; D may be TRBD1 (5 bases). The CDR3 is 11 amino acids. CDR1 LNHDA and CDR2 SQIVND come from the germline V gene (reference sequence). V lost 8 bases and J 6 bases, leaving 10 bases between the germline ends. CDR3 amino acids: CASAGYAEAFF. The DNA of the CDR3 is TGTGCCAGTGCAGGGTACGCTGAAGCTTTCTTT. The whole variable domain, filled in from reference TRBV19 and TRBJ1-1, reads DGGITQSPKYLFRKEGQNVTLSCEQNLNHDAMYWYRQDPGQGLRLIYYSQIVNDFQKGDIAEGYSVSREKKESFPLTVTSAQKNPTAFYLCASAGYAEAFFGQGTRLTVV.

V is TRBV3-1 (or the pseudogene TRBV3-2) and J is TRBJ1-5; D is undetermined. The V gene's germline CDR1 is LGHDT and CDR2 YNNKEL (reference sequence). V was clipped by 4 bases and J by 1 base, with 17 bases between them. This CDR3 region has 17 residues. The CDR3 DNA follows: TGTGCCAGCAGCCCCGGGAGAGGCGTGGGAAGCAATCAGCCCCAGCATTTT. Encoded protein: CASSPGRGVGSNQPQHF.

The V call is TRBV20-1, the J call TRBJ2-7; D is unclear. The germline V and J ends were trimmed by 3 bases and 13 bases, with 7 bases remaining between them. Germline CDR1 and CDR2: DFQATT and SNEGSKA (reference sequence). The CDR3 consists of 8 residues. The CDR3 DNA is TGCAGTGCTAGGGCTGGCTACTTC. It translates to CSARAGYF.

This clone was seen only once. The chain joins TRBV11-2 to TRBJ1-1, with 7 bases matching TRBD1. Germline assignment: CDR1 SGHAT and CDR2 FQNNGV. V dropped 5 bases and J dropped 0; count of bases not matched to a gene: 3. This CDR3 contains 14 residues. CDR3 residues: CASSRDSLNTEAFF. The DNA of the CDR3 is TGTGCCAGCAGCCGGGACAGTTTGAACACTGAAGCTTTCTTT.

The chain uses TRBV13 and TRBJ2-3; 10 bases agree with TRBD2. Losses at the gene ends were 0 bases for V and 6 bases for J; bases not matched to a gene: 12. The germline V gene encodes CDR1 PRHDT and CDR2 FYEKMQ (reference sequence). The CDR3 runs 18 residues. For the CDR3, the DNA is TGTGCCAGCAGCTTAGGGAGCACTAGCGGGATCATGGGCGATACGCAGTATTTT. This translates into CASSLGSTSGIMGDTQYF.

This clone has a handful of counts. The chain recombines TRBV28 with TRBJ1-2; TRBD1 aligns across 7 bases. Trimming removed 5 bases from V and 4 bases from J; junction bases left unmatched: 7. The CDR3 has 14 amino acids. Germline-derived CDR1 and CDR2 are MDHEN and SYDVKM. CDR3 sequence (DNA): TGTGCCAGCAGTACAGGGGCCGCCAGCTATGGCTACACCTTC. Translated, it gives CASSTGAASYGYTF.

The chain employs TRBV19 and TRBJ2-1; TRBD2 agrees at 7 bases. CDR3 length: 17 residues. Germline V gives CDR1 LNHDA, CDR2 SQIVND (reference sequence). Trimming at V came to 4 bases and at J to 7 bases, leaving 16 bases not matched to a gene. CDR3 amino acids: CASSRHRTRQLTNEQFF. CDR3 bases: TGTGCCAGTAGTAGACACCGGACTAGGCAACTTACGAATGAGCAGTTCTTC.